One TCR beta chain is described in this entry. These data belong to a study of blood T cell repertoires in COVID-19. Study information: Spain, Italy and the United States supplied samples that represented acute and convalescent COVID-19. Sources were T cells, B-cell-depleted T cells, or PBMCs; the material itself was cDNA or gDNA.

V shed 4 bases and J shed 4 bases, with 13 bases lying between them. The CDR3 length is 14 residues. Germline V lookup: CDR1 MNHEY, CDR2 SVGEGT. Authors' methods: Nucleated cell number was recorded as an estimate derived from reference gene primer amplification. Clones were sequenced by immunoSEQ multiplex PCR, and TCRdb holds only the in-frame ones, with some missing. Clonal size and the V and J genes are those of that table, whereas D and trimming came from the DNA. The repertoire holds just under 80,000 clones, with about 90% as singletons. The TCR originated in a human donor in a cohort sampled during active COVID-19. Sequencing input: peripheral blood. This chain connects TRBV6-2 or TRBV6-3 to TRBJ2-5; perhaps TRBD1 as D (5 bases). In DNA form, the CDR3 reads TGTGCCAGCAGTTTCGGACACCGGCGAGAGACCCAGTACTTC. Translating it yields CASSFGHRRETQYF.